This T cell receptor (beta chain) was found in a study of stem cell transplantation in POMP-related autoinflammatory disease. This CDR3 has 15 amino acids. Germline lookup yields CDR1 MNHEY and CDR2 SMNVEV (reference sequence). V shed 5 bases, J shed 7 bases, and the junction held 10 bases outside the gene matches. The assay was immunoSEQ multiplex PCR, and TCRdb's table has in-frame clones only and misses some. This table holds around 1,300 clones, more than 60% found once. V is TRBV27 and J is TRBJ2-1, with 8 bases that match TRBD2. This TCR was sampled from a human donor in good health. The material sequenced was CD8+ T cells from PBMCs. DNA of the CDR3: TGTGCCAGCAGTCCGTACGGGGGGGGGCAGAATGAGCAGTTCTTC. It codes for CASSPYGGGQNEQFF.